This T cell receptor (beta chain) derives from a study of blood T cell repertoires in COVID-19. The CDR3 consists of 14 residues. Germline values: CDR1 SGHRS, CDR2 YFSETQ. Trimming removed 5 bases from V and 1 base from J, with 9 bases in between. Method: immunoSEQ multiplex PCR; TCRdb's copy keeps in-frame clones and lacks some. The repertoire has about 64,000 clones, roughly 80% of them found once; the top ten carry about 12%. Sequencing was done on a sample of peripheral blood. The TCR comes from a human donor in a cohort sampled during active COVID-19. The chain links TRBV5-1 to TRBJ2-2; D not resolved. The CDR3 region has the DNA TGCGCCAGCAGAGCCGCCTTGAACACCGGGGAGCTGTTTTTT. Translation: CASRAALNTGELFF.